This T cell receptor (beta chain) was documented in a study of blood T cells in healthy people across ages. Findings and limits, study-wide: Estimated diversity that came from one million T cells was considered an underestimate.

Healthy Caucasian individuals from Russia aged about 6 to 90 were enrolled as donors. Remarks on this clonotype: As yet, its antigen is unknown.

Together with a sample-barcoded 5' primer, a J-beta primer mix was included in a second PCR lasting 7 to 11 cycles. Via MiXCR, TCRdb re-called the 5' RACE reads, giving one row per CDR3 protein. The sample shows around 1.5 million distinct CDR3 sequences, roughly 59% of them seen only once. The germline gives CDR1 MRHNA, CDR2 SNTAGT. This CDR3 contains 14 residues. The germline V and J ends were trimmed by 5 bases and 7 bases, with 12 bases remaining between them. The source of this sequence is a man between 18 and 29 years old in good health. V is TRBV6-4 and J is TRBJ1-6; D call uncertain. The sequenced sample was blood. CDR3 loop: CASSRDSTNSPLHF. As DNA, the CDR3 is TGTGCCAGCAGTAGAGACTCCACGAATTCACCCCTCCACTTT.